The TCR beta chain under discussion was sequenced for a study of T cell changes during pregnancy in multiple sclerosis. V was pared by 3 bases and J by 2 bases, with 12 bases between. The CDR3 covers 15 residues. Germline CDR1 reads SEHNR; CDR2 reads FQNEAQ (reference sequence). Profiled with immunoSEQ multiplex PCR; TCRdb holds only in-frame clones, not every one. The data contain about 60,000 clones, around 92% of them singletons. This sample comprised peripheral blood, obtained in the first trimester of pregnancy. The origin of this receptor is a female donor with multiple sclerosis, enrolled in a pregnancy study. The chain has TRBV7-9 and TRBJ2-3; perhaps TRBD2 as D (6 bases). In DNA form, the CDR3 reads TGTGCCAGCAGCTTCCCCGGGAGATCCACAGATACGCAGTATTTT. Amino acids: CASSFPGRSTDTQYF.